This TCR beta chain was obtained from a study of CD8 T cells in Susac syndrome. Sequencing of TCR beta was undertaken in CD8+ and CD4+ T cells derived from blood. While CD8+ and CD4+ T cells were isolated negatively, TEMRA cells were enriched by FACS. RNA in amounts of roughly 0.5 to 1 ug was reverse transcribed with random hexamers. Amplification of the TCR beta CDR3 was carried out by immunoSEQ multiplex PCR, which spanned a total of 54 Vbeta and 13 Jbeta segments. TCRdb re-called the immunoSEQ multiplex PCR reads through MiXCR, storing one row per CDR3 protein. The repertoire holds approximately 130,000 distinct CDR3 sequences, with around 91% as singletons. V was clipped by 4 bases and J by 4 bases, with 8 bases between them. Germline CDR1 MNHEY, CDR2 SMNVEV (reference sequence). The CDR3 has 13 amino acids.

Sequenced: CD8+ T cells from PBMCs. The chain recombines TRBV27 with TRBJ1-5; D uncertain. The sequence was obtained from a human donor with multiple sclerosis. CDR3 in DNA: TGTGCCAGCAGTTCGGGCCATAATCAGCCCCAGCATTTT. It yields the protein CASSSGHNQPQHF.